This T cell receptor beta chain was captured by sequencing in a study of OX40 agonist ivuxolimab in advanced cancers. Study-wide findings and caveats: Clonal expansion was seen in CD4+ and CD8+ blood T cells by week 6 at 0.1 to 3.0 mg/kg. In CD8+ T cells, expanded clones were on average more numerous than in CD4+. Still undetermined is the antigen specificity of the expanded peripheral T cells.

As to this clone: Its specificity is not known.

Using immunoSEQ multiplex PCR, the repertoire was profiled, and TCRdb retains in-frame clones only, with some absent. The data contain around 40,000 clones, approximately 84% of them seen just once; the ten biggest clones take up over 4.5%. This CDR3 region has 12 residues. Trimming pared 3 bases from V and 8 bases from J, leaving 10 bases between. Germline V gene lookup returns CDR1 SGHAT and CDR2 FQNNGV. The V and J genes are TRBV11-2 and TRBJ1-1; D is ambiguous. The source material was CD4+ or CD8+ T cells sorted from blood, sampled in a trial of the OX40 agonist ivuxolimab. The clonotype originates from an adult with an advanced solid tumor such as melanoma, head and neck, liver or kidney cancer. The CDR3 DNA follows: TGTGCCAGCAGCTTCGGGGAGGCAGAAGCTTTCTTT. It yields the protein CASSFGEAEAFF.